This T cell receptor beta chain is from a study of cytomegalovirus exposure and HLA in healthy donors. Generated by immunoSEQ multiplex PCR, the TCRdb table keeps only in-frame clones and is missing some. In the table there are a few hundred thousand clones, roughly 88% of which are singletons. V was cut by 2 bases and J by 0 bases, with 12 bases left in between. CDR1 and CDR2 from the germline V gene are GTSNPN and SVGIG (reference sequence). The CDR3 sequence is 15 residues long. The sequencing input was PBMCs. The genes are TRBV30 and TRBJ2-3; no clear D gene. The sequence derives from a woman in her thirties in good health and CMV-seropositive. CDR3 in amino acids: CAWSTLSVSTDTQYF. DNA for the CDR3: TGTGCCTGGAGTACTCTAAGCGTTAGCACAGATACGCAGTATTTT.